Listed below are T cell receptor beta chains from one sample, sequenced in a study of graft-versus-host responses after intestinal transplantation. Their antigens remain unidentified. Using immunoSEQ multiplex PCR, the repertoire was profiled, and TCRdb retains in-frame clones only, with some absent. The sample consists of 75,000 to 100,000 clones, about nine tenths of them appearing once. Sequences were derived from unstimulated CD4+ T cells sorted from spleen or lymph node cells, sampled before transplant. These receptors all stem from a human donor who was the organ donor for an intestinal transplant. CDR3s include the opening cysteine and the closing phenylalanine or tryptophan. Each record gives: J gene, D gene, clone size, V gene, CDR3 protein, CDR3 DNA. A D gene is named only where the DNA matches it firmly. A row's size may be missing; if present it is once, few, many or a size class.

>TRBJ2-7|.|.|TRBV4-1
CASSQVPGDYEQYF
TGCGCCAGCAGCCAAGTCCCAGGGGACTACGAGCAGTACTTC
>TRBJ2-2|TRBD2|.|TRBV27
CASSFTGGTGELFF
TGTGCCAGCAGTTTTACGGGGGGCACCGGGGAGCTGTTTTTT
>TRBJ2-3|TRBD2|once|TRBV4-1
CASSHGLAAADTQYF
TGCGCCAGCAGCCACGGACTAGCGGCAGCAGATACGCAGTATTTT
>TRBJ2-7|.|.|TRBV7-9
CASSRLGQAYEQYF
TGTGCCAGCAGCAGACTCGGACAAGCCTACGAGCAGTACTTC
>TRBJ1-2|TRBD1|.|TRBV6-6
CASRPDRVYGYTF
TGTGCCAGCCGCCCTGACAGGGTGTATGGCTACACCTTC
>TRBJ2-4|.|.|TRBV7-9
CASSLMGGVIQYF
TGTGCCAGCAGCTTAATGGGGGGAGTCATTCAGTACTTC
>TRBJ2-7|TRBD2|.|TRBV5-4
CASSLGAGGPEQYF
TGTGCCAGCAGCTTGGGAGCGGGGGGGCCCGAGCAGTACTTC
>TRBJ2-5|.|.|TRBV9
CASSDGGGPVVETQYF
TGTGCCAGCAGCGATGGGGGGGGCCCTGTCGTGGAGACCCAGTACTTC
>TRBJ1-5|TRBD1|.|TRBV6-1
CASSSLDRINQPQHF
TGTGCCAGCAGTTCATTGGACAGGATCAATCAGCCCCAGCATTTT
>TRBJ2-3|.|.|TRBV7-9
CASRAFGRHTDTQYF
TGTGCCAGCAGAGCCTTCGGCAGGCACACAGATACGCAGTATTTT
>TRBJ1-1|.|.|TRBV5-4
CASSGEMNTEAFF
TGTGCCAGCAGCGGGGAGATGAACACTGAAGCTTTCTTT
>TRBJ2-7|.|.|TRBV7-9
CASSPTGHEQYF
TGTGCCAGCAGCCCAACAGGGCACGAGCAGTACTTC
>TRBJ2-1|.|.|TRBV4-3
CASSQLLADSYNEQFF
TGCGCCAGCAGCCAACTCCTCGCGGATTCCTACAATGAGCAGTTCTTC
>TRBJ2-7|TRBD2|.|TRBV27
CASRIAGGPGEQYF
TGTGCCAGCAGAATAGCGGGGGGGCCGGGCGAGCAGTACTTC
>TRBJ2-1|.|.|TRBV7-3
CASTLPGQRYNEQFF
TGTGCCAGCACCCTACCCGGTCAGCGGTACAATGAGCAGTTCTTC
>TRBJ1-5|.|.|TRBV30
CAWSGGTYTPQHF
TGTGCCTGGAGTGGGGGCACCTACACGCCCCAGCATTTT
>TRBJ2-4|TRBD1|.|TRBV5-5
CASRGTGNAIQYF
TGTGCCAGCAGGGGGACAGGGAATGCCATTCAGTACTTC
>TRBJ2-7|TRBD1|.|TRBV5-6
CASSPTDGRGYEQYF
TGTGCCAGCAGCCCGACTGACGGCAGGGGGTACGAGCAGTACTTC
>TRBJ2-7|TRBD1|once|TRBV11-2
CASSLDRWDSEQYF
TGTGCCAGCAGCTTAGATCGTTGGGACAGCGAGCAGTACTTC
>TRBJ1-6|TRBD1|.|TRBV7-2
CASSRTGPGHSPLHF
TGTGCCAGCAGCCGGACAGGACCGGGGCATTCACCCCTCCACTTT
>TRBJ2-7|TRBD2|.|TRBV29-1
CSVANVTSGTYEQYF
TGCAGCGTTGCTAACGTGACTAGCGGAACGTACGAGCAGTACTTC
>TRBJ1-5|.|.|TRBV21-1
CASSAQRTGDSPISNQPQHF
TGTGCCAGCAGCGCCCAACGGACAGGAGACAGCCCCATTAGCAATCAGCCCCAGCATTTT
>TRBJ2-7|.|.|TRBV27
CASSWGREYEQYF
TGTGCCAGCAGTTGGGGCAGGGAATACGAGCAGTACTTC
>TRBJ1-6|.|.|TRBV4-3
CASSQGLQSLSPLHF
TGCGCCAGCAGCCAAGGTCTACAGTCCCTTTCACCCCTCCACTTT
>TRBJ2-2|.|.|TRBV10-3
CAISGVAGNTGELFF
TGTGCCATCAGTGGTGTGGCAGGGAACACCGGGGAGCTGTTTTTT
>TRBJ1-1|.|.|TRBV5-1
CASSFTGKAEAFF
TGCGCCAGCAGCTTTACAGGGAAGGCTGAAGCTTTCTTT
>TRBJ2-3|.|.|TRBV4-3
CASSHWAGGKTDTQYF
TGCGCCAGCAGCCATTGGGCCGGAGGGAAGACAGATACGCAGTATTTT
>TRBJ1-2|.|few|TRBV14
CASSQGYRSTNYGYTF
TGTGCCAGCAGCCAAGGTTACAGGAGTACTAACTATGGCTACACCTTC
>TRBJ2-4|.|.|TRBV5-4
CASSLDRAAKNIQYF
TGTGCCAGCAGCTTGGACAGGGCAGCCAAAAACATTCAGTACTTC
>TRBJ2-2|TRBD1|once|TRBV10-3
CAISEATGGTGELFF
TGTGCCATCAGTGAGGCCACAGGGGGTACCGGGGAGCTGTTTTTT
>TRBJ1-5|TRBD1|.|TRBV5-5
CASSLWLGQVNQPQHF
TGTGCCAGCAGCTTGTGGTTGGGACAGGTCAATCAGCCCCAGCATTTT
>TRBJ1-1|.|.|TRBV27
CASRRTGNTEAFF
TGTGCCAGCAGGCGGACGGGAAACACTGAAGCTTTCTTT
>TRBJ2-7|TRBD1|.|TRBV19
CASSISIQGYEQYF
TGTGCCAGTAGTATATCCATACAGGGGTACGAGCAGTACTTC